A selection of T cell receptor beta chains follows, all from one sample in a study of cytomegalovirus exposure and HLA in healthy donors. Generated by immunoSEQ multiplex PCR, the TCRdb table keeps only in-frame clones and is missing some. Counted here are about 170,000 clones, around nine tenths occurring once; the ten biggest clones make up roughly 1.4%. Sequenced: PBMCs. Source of these receptors: a woman aged 25 to 39 in good health and CMV-seronegative. The CDR3 runs from the conserved cysteine through the conserved F or W. Fields, in order: D gene, clone size, V gene, J gene, CDR3 DNA, CDR3 protein. The D gene is left open where the match is weak. The size entry is marked missing in some rows and otherwise reads once, few, many or a size class.

TRBD1	.	TRBV5-1	TRBJ1-1	TGCGCCAGCAGCTTATCGGGACAGGGGAACACTGAAGCTTTCTTT	CASSLSGQGNTEAFF
.	.	TRBV9	TRBJ2-2	TGTGCCAGCAGCGAGTTAGAGACAGCGAACACCGGGGAGCTGTTTTTT	CASSELETANTGELFF
.	.	TRBV7-7	TRBJ2-7	TGTGCCAGCAGCTTAGGAGACGCAGGTTACTACGAGCAGTACTTC	CASSLGDAGYYEQYF
.	.	TRBV9	TRBJ1-1	TGTGCCAGCAGCGTAGCTGAGTTGAACACTGAAGCTTTCTTT	CASSVAELNTEAFF
TRBD1	.	TRBV7-2	TRBJ1-3	TGTGCCAGCAGCTTAGCAGACAGGGTTGGAAACACCATATATTTT	CASSLADRVGNTIYF
.	.	TRBV5-1	TRBJ1-1	TGCGCCAGCAGCTTGGCGGGGGGAGGTGAAGCTTTCTTT	CASSLAGGGEAFF
.	.	TRBV6-6	TRBJ2-2	TGTGCCAGCAGTTACGGGGGGACCGGGGAGCTGTTTTTT	CASSYGGTGELFF
TRBD1	.	TRBV6-5	TRBJ1-2	TGTGCCAGCAGTTATTTAGGGGGCGCCGGTTATGGCTACACCTTC	CASSYLGGAGYGYTF
.	.	TRBV7-8	TRBJ1-1	TGTGCCAGCAGCCCCCCCGGCAGGGGCAGAACTGAAGCTTTCTTT	CASSPPGRGRTEAFF
.	.	TRBV29-1	TRBJ1-3	TGCAGCGTTGCAGGGACTGGAAACACCATATATTTT	CSVAGTGNTIYF
.	few	TRBV5-4	TRBJ2-7	TGTGCCAGCAGCGACATCTCGGGACACACCTACGAGCAGTACTTC	CASSDISGHTYEQYF
TRBD1	.	TRBV15	TRBJ2-1	TGTGCCACCAGCAGAAAAGCAACCGGGACAGCAAATGAGCAGTTCTTC	CATSRKATGTANEQFF
TRBD2	.	TRBV4-3	TRBJ2-1	TGCGCCAGCAGTCTCACACTAGCGGGGGCGTTCAATGAGCAGTTCTTC	CASSLTLAGAFNEQFF
TRBD2	.	TRBV4-1	TRBJ2-3	TGCGCCAGCAGCCAAGCAGGGAGGGCAGATACGCAGTATTTT	CASSQAGRADTQYF
.	once	TRBV19	TRBJ1-5	TGTGCCAGTAGTATAGGGACAGCCACTCAGCCCCAGCATTTT	CASSIGTATQPQHF
TRBD1	.	TRBV29-1	TRBJ1-1	TGCAGCGTTAAAACAATACAGGGGGAGAAGAACACTGAAGCTTTCTTT	CSVKTIQGEKNTEAFF
.	.	TRBV9	TRBJ2-5	TGTGCCAGCAGCTCTCAAGAGACCCAGTACTTC	CASSSQETQYF
.	.	TRBV4-1	TRBJ1-2	TGCGCCAGCAGCCACAGCTATGGCTACACCTTC	CASSHSYGYTF
.	.	TRBV10-3	TRBJ2-3	TGTGCCATCAGACAGGGTAGCCCCTCCACAGATACGCAGTATTTT	CAIRQGSPSTDTQYF
.	.	TRBV19	TRBJ1-5	TGTGCCAGTAGTATTGGGGCAGGTCCCCAGCCCCAGCATTTT	CASSIGAGPQPQHF
.	.	TRBV27	TRBJ2-2	TGTGCCAGCAGATTCCTCCTCCCGGGGATTCCCAGCGGGGAGCTGTTTTTT	CASRFLLPGIPSGELFF
TRBD1	.	TRBV5-6	TRBJ1-1	TGTGCCAGCAGCTTCCAGGGGGGAACTGAAGCTTTCTTT	CASSFQGGTEAFF
.	.	TRBV7-2	TRBJ1-2	TGTGCCAGCAGCTTAGAGTGGCAGAACTATGGCTACACCTTC	CASSLEWQNYGYTF
.	few	TRBV6-5	TRBJ1-6	TGTGCCAGCAGTAAAGGGACGGGGGGTTATTCACCCCTCCACTTT	CASSKGTGGYSPLHF
.	once	TRBV21-1	TRBJ2-4	TGTGCCAGCAGCAAAGTCCTTTCCCCCCAAGACAGGGGCGCCAAAAACATTCAGTACTTC	CASSKVLSPQDRGAKNIQYF
.	.	TRBV6-5	TRBJ1-1	TGTGCCAGCAGTTACGAGTTAAACGGTAACACTGAAGCTTTCTTT	CASSYELNGNTEAFF
.	.	TRBV7-2	TRBJ2-3	TGTGCCAGCAGCTTAACCGGGGGGCTAGATACGCAGTATTTT	CASSLTGGLDTQYF
.	.	TRBV29-1	TRBJ1-3	TGCAGCGTTGAAACCCCACAGCCTGGAAACACCATATATTTT	CSVETPQPGNTIYF
.	.	TRBV5-1	TRBJ2-7	TGCGCCAGCGGCAGTCTAGACTCCTACGAGCAGTACTTC	CASGSLDSYEQYF
.	.	TRBV27	TRBJ1-2	TGTGCCAGCAGTGGACCGGGAGCCAACTATGGCTACACCTTC	CASSGPGANYGYTF
TRBD1	.	TRBV4-3	TRBJ2-7	TGCGCCAGCAGCCAAGAACTAGGGACAGCCTACGAGCAGTACTTC	CASSQELGTAYEQYF
.	.	TRBV10-3	TRBJ1-4	TGTGCCATCAGTGAGGGCCTCGCAATTTCAACTAATGAAAAACTGTTTTTT	CAISEGLAISTNEKLFF
TRBD2	.	TRBV27	TRBJ2-7	TGTGCCAGCAGTTTACGGGGGGGAAATAATGTGTACGAGCAGTACTTC	CASSLRGGNNVYEQYF
TRBD1	.	TRBV7-9	TRBJ2-6	TGTGCCAGCAGCGCCGACAGGGGGAGGCCTGGGGCCAACGTCCTGACTTTC	CASSADRGRPGANVLTF
.	.	TRBV7-9	TRBJ1-1	TGTGCCAGCAGCTTATCGACAGCCAACGAAGCTTTCTTT	CASSLSTANEAFF
TRBD1	few	TRBV11-3	TRBJ1-1	TGTGCCAGCAGCTACTCGGGACAGGACACTGAAGCTTTCTTT	CASSYSGQDTEAFF
TRBD2	.	TRBV2	TRBJ2-1	TGTGCCAGCAGGAAGCGGGGGGGCCTCAATGAGCAGTTCTTC	CASRKRGGLNEQFF
.	.	TRBV5-1	TRBJ1-1	TGCGCCAGCAGCTTGGGAGAAGTGGCTTTCTTT	CASSLGEVAFF
.	.	TRBV21-1	TRBJ2-7	TGTGCCAGCAGCAAAGTTTTTGGACAGGGCCCTGGCGAGCAGTACTTC	CASSKVFGQGPGEQYF
.	.	TRBV14	TRBJ2-5	TGTGCCAGCAGCCACCGGGGGTGGTACCAAGAGACCCAGTACTTC	CASSHRGWYQETQYF
TRBD2	.	TRBV2	TRBJ2-7	TGTGCCTCCCAGACTAGCGGGGGCTACGAGCAGTACTTC	CASQTSGGYEQYF
.	.	TRBV6-6	TRBJ2-5	TGTGCCAGCAGCCACAGACCCCCGACAGAGACCCAGTACTTC	CASSHRPPTETQYF
.	.	TRBV7-9	TRBJ2-7	TGTGCCAGCAGCTTACCAAAGGGGGACGGACGAGATTTAGGGGAGCAGTACTTC	CASSLPKGDGRDLGEQYF
.	once	TRBV6-5	TRBJ1-5	TGTGCCAGCAGTGTTAGGAGCTCGACCCAGCATTTT	CASSVRSSTQHF
.	.	TRBV4-1	TRBJ1-2	TGCGCCAGCAGCCAAGGCCTCAGGGGCGCTAACTATGGCTACACCTTC	CASSQGLRGANYGYTF
TRBD2	.	TRBV4-3	TRBJ2-1	TGCGCCAGCAGCCAAGATCCTAGCGGGGATTCTCAGTTCTTC	CASSQDPSGDSQFF